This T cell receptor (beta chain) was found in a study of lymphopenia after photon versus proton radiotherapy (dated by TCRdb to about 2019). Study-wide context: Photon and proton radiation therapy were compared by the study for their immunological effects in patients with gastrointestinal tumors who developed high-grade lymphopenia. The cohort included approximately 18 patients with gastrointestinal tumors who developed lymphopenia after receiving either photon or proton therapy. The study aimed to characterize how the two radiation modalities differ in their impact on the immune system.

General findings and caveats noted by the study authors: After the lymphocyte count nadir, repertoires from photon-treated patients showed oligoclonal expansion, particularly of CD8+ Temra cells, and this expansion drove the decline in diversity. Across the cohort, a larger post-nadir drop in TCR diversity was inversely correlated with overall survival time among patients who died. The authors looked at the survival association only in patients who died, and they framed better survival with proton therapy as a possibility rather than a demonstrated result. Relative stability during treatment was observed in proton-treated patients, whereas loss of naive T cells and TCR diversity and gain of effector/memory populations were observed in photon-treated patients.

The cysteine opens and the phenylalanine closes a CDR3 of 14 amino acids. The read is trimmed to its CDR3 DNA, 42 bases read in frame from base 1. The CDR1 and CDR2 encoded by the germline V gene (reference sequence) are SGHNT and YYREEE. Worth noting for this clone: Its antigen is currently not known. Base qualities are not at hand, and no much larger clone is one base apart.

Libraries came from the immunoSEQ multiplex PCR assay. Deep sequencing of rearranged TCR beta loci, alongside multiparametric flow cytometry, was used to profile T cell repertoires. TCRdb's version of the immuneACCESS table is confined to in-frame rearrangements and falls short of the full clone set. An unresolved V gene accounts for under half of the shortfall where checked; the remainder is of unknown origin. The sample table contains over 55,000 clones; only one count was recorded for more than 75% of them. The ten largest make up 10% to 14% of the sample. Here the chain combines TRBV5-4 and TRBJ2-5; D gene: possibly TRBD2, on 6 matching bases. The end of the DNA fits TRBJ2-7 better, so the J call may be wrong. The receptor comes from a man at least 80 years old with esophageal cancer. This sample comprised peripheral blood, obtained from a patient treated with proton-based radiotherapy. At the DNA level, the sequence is TGTGCCAGCAGCTCGAAGAGGGGCGGGGACGAGCAGTACTTC. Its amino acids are CASSSKRGGDEQYF.